The 16 T cell receptor beta chains below all came from one sample that was sequenced in a study of early T cells in non-severe SARS-CoV-2 infection. TCRdb recomputed calls from the 5' RACE reads with MiXCR, one row per CDR3 protein. The sample gives fewer than 100,000 distinct CDR3 sequences, less than 15% of which show up once; under 2.5% is in the top ten. Sequenced input: whole blood. These receptors originate from an adult who was a healthcare worker with PCR-confirmed SARS-CoV-2 infection or an uninfected control (not recorded which).

This clonotype was seen many times. V usage is TRBV24-1 and J usage is TRBJ1-2; D possibly corresponds to TRBD1 (6 bases). V was trimmed by 6 bases and J by 7 bases, leaving 14 bases between them. The CDR3 covers 13 residues. Germline CDR1 reads KGHDR; CDR2 reads SFDVKD. This chain's CDR3 is CATSSRGGFGYTF. CDR3 sequence (DNA): TGTGCCACCAGTAGCCGGGGGGGCTTTGGCTACACCTTC.

The chain combines TRBV5-1 with TRBJ2-1; D possibly corresponds to TRBD1 (6 bases). The V and J ends lost 5 bases and 7 bases respectively, with 10 bases between them. CDR1 and CDR2 from the germline V gene are SGHRS and YFSETQ. The CDR3 extends over 12 amino acids. CDR3 DNA sequence: TGCGCCAGCAGTAGGCAGGGGAATGAGCAGTTCTTC. Amino acids: CASSRQGNEQFF.

The sample holds many counts of this clonotype. The chain recombines TRBV20-1 with TRBJ2-5; 7 bases line up with TRBD1. Germline assignment: CDR1 DFQATT and CDR2 SNEGSKA (reference sequence). This CDR3 comprises 13 residues. Germline trimming cut 5 bases from V and 5 bases from J; bases unmatched to any gene: 8. The CDR3 DNA sequence: TGCAGTGCTGCCAGGGGGTCAGGGGAGACCCAGTACTTC. Its protein product is CSAARGSGETQYF.

The chain combines TRBV3-1 with TRBJ2-7; D unresolved. V lost 1 base to trimming and J lost 4 bases, with 8 bases between them. Germline loops: CDR1 LGHDT, CDR2 YNNKEL (reference sequence). CDR3 size: 13 residues. CDR3 in amino acids: CASSQVVRYEQYF. CDR3 coding DNA: TGTGCCAGCAGCCAAGTAGTGAGATACGAGCAGTACTTC.

This clonotype was seen at least ten times. The chain joins TRBV20-1 to TRBJ1-1, with TRBD1 as a possible D gene (6 bases). Trimming stripped 0 bases from V and 7 bases from J, with 24 bases between. Germline assignment: CDR1 DFQATT and CDR2 SNEGSKA (reference sequence). The CDR3 extends over 17 amino acids. The CDR3 sequence is CSARDGISLGALGEAFF. The CDR3 DNA sequence: TGCAGTGCTAGAGATGGAATCTCTTTGGGGGCGCTGGGTGAAGCTTTCTTT.

The V gene is TRBV6-2 or TRBV6-3, the J gene TRBJ2-7; D remains unclear. There are 15 residues in the CDR3. V lost 0 bases and J lost 6, with 15 bases in between. Germline V gives CDR1 MNHEY, CDR2 SVGEGT. The CDR3 loop reads CASSYSSGGISEQYF. In DNA form, the CDR3 reads TGTGCCAGCAGTTACTCGAGTGGCGGTATAAGCGAGCAGTACTTC.

V and J are TRBV4-3 and TRBJ1-5; D unresolved. Deletions cut 10 bases from V and 7 bases from J, with 17 bases between. The CDR3 is 13 residues long. Germline V CDR1 and CDR2: LGHNA, YSLEER. The CDR3 DNA reads as TGCGCCATCAGTCTAGGGAGGACCCAGCCCCAGCATTTT. It encodes CAISLGRTQPQHF.

This clonotype has just a few counts. This chain joins TRBV7-9 and TRBJ2-6; TRBD1 might be the D (6 bases). Germline values: CDR1 SEHNR, CDR2 FQNEAQ (reference sequence). Trimming stripped 3 bases from V and 0 bases from J, with 9 bases between. The CDR3 runs to 16 residues. This CDR3 reads CASSFSGASGANVLTF. The CDR3 DNA reads as TGTGCCAGCAGCTTCTCAGGGGCCTCTGGGGCCAACGTCCTGACTTTC.

This clonotype was picked up a small number of times. The genes are TRBV3-1 and TRBJ2-6; unclear D gene. Germline CDR1 LGHDT, CDR2 YNNKEL (reference sequence). V lost 1 base and J lost 6, with 13 bases in between. The length of the CDR3 is 16 residues. For the CDR3, the DNA is TGTGCCAGCAGCCAAGGCCCCGGGCCAGAGGCCAACGTCCTGACTTTC. This encodes CASSQGPGPEANVLTF.

This clonotype was found a few times. The junction and the germline gene differ at one end; a read error may be behind it. The CDR3 spells CASSLLDRGSENTIYF. For the CDR3, the DNA is TGTGCCAGCAGCCTCCTTGACAGGGGCTCTGAAAACACCATATATTTT. This rearrangement joins TRBV9 to TRBJ1-3; 8 positions match TRBD1. Germline V gene data show CDR1 as SGDLS and CDR2 as YYNGEE. The CDR3 consists of 16 residues.

The chain is built from TRBV6-5 and TRBJ1-1; unclear D gene. This CDR3 comprises 14 residues. Germline CDR1 is MNHEY and CDR2 is SVGAGI. The ends were cut back, 6 bases at V and 8 bases at J, with 19 bases in the middle. CDR3 coding DNA: TGTGCCAGCAGGGCAGGAGCTACCGTAGGAGAAGCTTTCTTT. It yields the protein CASRAGATVGEAFF.

This clonotype was counted once. The rearrangement joins TRBV18 to TRBJ2-7, with TRBD1 matching over 7 bases. Germline lookup yields CDR1 KGHSH and CDR2 LQKENI. Trimming cost V 6 bases and J 2 bases; bases outside gene matches: 1. The CDR3 consists of 12 residues. CDR3 coding DNA: TGTGCCAGCTCCGGGACAGCCTACGAGCAGTACTTC. It codes for CASSGTAYEQYF.

As concerns this clonotype: At one end the junction does not follow the germline gene, possibly because of a read error. V gene TRBV28 combines with J gene TRBJ1-1; D uncertain. The CDR3 runs 15 residues. In germline, CDR1 is MDHEN, CDR2 SYDVKM. This CDR3 reads CANSFSPRRGTEAFF. CDR3 bases: TGTGCCAACAGTTTCTCCCCTCGTCGAGGCACTGAAGCTTTCTTT.

This clonotype was seen many times. The chain recombines TRBV6-2 or TRBV6-3 with TRBJ2-1; possibly TRBD2 for D (5 bases). From germline, CDR1 is MNHEY and CDR2 SVGEGT. The V end was cut by 2 bases, the J end by 4 bases, with 12 bases between. CDR3 length equals 15 residues. CDR3 sequence: CASSYASGSYNEQFF. CDR3 nucleotide sequence: TGTGCCAGCAGTTACGCGTCGGGATCTTACAATGAGCAGTTCTTC.

The chain links TRBV10-3 to TRBJ2-3; TRBD2 matches 8 bases. Germline-derived CDR1 and CDR2 are ENHRY and SYGVKD. V lost 8 bases to trimming and J lost 3 bases; unmatched junction nucleotides: 4. This CDR3 contains 13 residues. DNA for the CDR3: TGTGCCATCTGTAGCGGGGTTACAGATACGCAGTATTTT. Translated, it gives CAICSGVTDTQYF.

This rearrangement joins TRBV7-2 to TRBJ2-1; D is ambiguous. CDR1 is SGHTA and CDR2 is FQGNSA in the germline V gene. Trimming removed 4 bases from V and 5 bases from J, with 9 bases in between. The CDR3 spans 13 residues. The CDR3 bases are TGTGCCAGCAGCTCCAACCTAAACAATGAGCAGTTCTTC. Protein: CASSSNLNNEQFF. Variable domain in full (rest from reference TRBV7-2 and TRBJ2-1): GAGVSQSPSNKVTEKGKDVELRCDPISGHTALYWYRQSLGQGLEFLIYFQGNSAPDKSGLPSDRFSAERTGGSVSTLTIQRTQQEDSAVYLCASSSNLNNEQFFGPGTRLTVL.